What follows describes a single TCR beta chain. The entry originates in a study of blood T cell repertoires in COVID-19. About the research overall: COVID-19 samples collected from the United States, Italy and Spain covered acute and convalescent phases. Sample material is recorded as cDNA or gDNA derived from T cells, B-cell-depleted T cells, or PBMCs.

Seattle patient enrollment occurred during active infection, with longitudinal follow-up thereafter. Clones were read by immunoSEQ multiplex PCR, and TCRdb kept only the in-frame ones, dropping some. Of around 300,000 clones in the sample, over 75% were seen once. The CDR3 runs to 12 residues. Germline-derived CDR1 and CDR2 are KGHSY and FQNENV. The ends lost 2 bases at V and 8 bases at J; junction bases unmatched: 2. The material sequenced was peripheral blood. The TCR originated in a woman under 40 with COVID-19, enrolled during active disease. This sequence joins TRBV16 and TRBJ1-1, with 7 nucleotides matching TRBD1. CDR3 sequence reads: CASSQGTVEAFF. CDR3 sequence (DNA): TGTGCCAGCAGCCAAGGGACAGTCGAAGCTTTCTTT.